This note documents a single TCR beta chain sequence. Authors' processing steps: Reference gene primer amplification gave nucleated cell count estimates. Produced via immunoSEQ multiplex PCR; TCRdb's table is partial and in-frame only. The D gene and trimming were derived from the DNA, and the V and J assignments and clone size from that table. The sample shows 200,000 to 250,000 clones, around 88% of them seen only once. These data are taken from a study of blood T cell repertoires in COVID-19. Study context: The United States, Italy and Spain were the sources of the acute and convalescent COVID-19 samples. Sources were T cells, B-cell-depleted T cells, or PBMCs; the material itself was cDNA or gDNA.

After removal of 3 bases from V and 2 bases from J, the junction contained 9 bases not matched to a gene. The CDR3 extends over 16 amino acids. Germline V lookup: CDR1 MDHEN, CDR2 SYDVKM. The sequencing sample was made of peripheral blood. This clonotype originated in a man between 18 and 35 years old with active or convalescent COVID-19. The V and J genes are TRBV28 and TRBJ2-7; 8 bases match TRBD1. The CDR3 protein is CASSFYLGTGTYEQYF. CDR3 nucleotides: TGTGCCAGCAGTTTCTATTTGGGGACAGGTACCTACGAGCAGTACTTC.